Here is one TCR beta chain with its context. There are a few counts of this clone. Which antigen it targets is not known. Base qualities are not recorded, but no much larger clone differs from it by a single base. The library was obtained by the immunoSEQ multiplex PCR assay. For the multiplex PCR, a mixture combining 60 forward primers for TCR Vbeta segments and 13 reverse primers for TCR Jbeta segments was used. The CDR3 region of rearranged TCR beta genes was amplified from genomic DNA by a multiplex PCR assay. On the Illumina HiSeq System, the amplified TCR beta libraries were sequenced as 87-base-pair reads. On the authors' methods: In a later analysis, approximately 74 million unique TCR beta chains were counted across the roughly 610 repertoires, and around 10 million of these chains were shared by at least two donors. Raw reads were error-corrected and collapsed into unique sequences by a nearest-neighbor algorithm in which closely related sequences were merged to remove PCR and sequencing errors. CDR3 sequences were aligned to IMGT reference sequences to assign V, D and J gene segments. Each retained sequence needed at least a six-nucleotide match to both a V gene segment and a J gene segment. A rearrangement was called productive if the CDR3 had no stop codons and remained in frame with V and J, and every other rearrangement was called non-productive. Following IMGT convention, CDR3 was defined as the stretch from the second conserved V-encoded cysteine to the conserved J-encoded phenylalanine. Sequences without an unambiguous match to a single V gene segment were excluded from the earlier analysis of about 630 of the donors. In an earlier analysis of more than 500 of the donors, a V segment was called functional when productive rearrangements were above 56.7%, and segregating when the standard deviation between donors exceeded 5%. A statistical classification framework was built to diagnose cytomegalovirus status from the catalog of TCR beta chain sequences. A later analysis assigned V and J genes by comparing TCR nucleotide sequences with IMGT/GENE-DB human TR gene sequences. Using the TCRdist pipeline, a later analysis assigned CDR3 sequences along with most-parsimonious VDJ recombination scenarios. In a later analysis, each TCR beta chain was defined by its CDR3 amino acid sequence together with its V-gene family, and reads without a unique V-gene family were excluded. To address suspected cross-contamination and a sequencing artifact, a later analysis removed 592 highly shared, low-generation-probability nucleotide sequences. In a later analysis, a clonal expansion index was calculated for each public chain from normalized within-repertoire ranks of inferred template counts. In a later analysis, generation probabilities were computed with a VDJ recombination model fitted to out-of-frame rearrangements, and the resulting probabilities were checked against IGoR. In a later analysis, hypergeometric tests were used to score TCR-TCR, TCR-HLA and TCR-CMV co-occurrence, with a repertoire-size bias correction applied to TCR pairs. To estimate false discovery rates, a later analysis permuted the HLA or CMV assignments 20 times. In a later analysis, co-occurring TCRs were grouped using DBSCAN, with TCRdist sequence similarity added in when clustering inside HLA-allele-positive subsets. For co-occurrence clustering, repertoires with fewer than 30,000 or more than 120,000 public chains were excluded, along with five repertoires with anomalous nucleotide sharing. Not all clones reach the TCRdb copy of this immuneACCESS table, which keeps in-frame sequences only. Checked studies attribute under half of the gap to unresolved V genes and leave the rest unexplained. V, J and clone size are those of that table, while D and trimming were read from the DNA. The sample table shows some 160,000 clones, and approximately 82% are seen once. The ten largest clones represent 1.4% to 1.5% of the sample.

The data belong to a study of cytomegalovirus exposure and HLA in healthy donors (dated by TCRdb to 2016 to 2017). With respect to the entire study: According to an earlier analysis of around 600 of the donors, 150 million to 200 million T cells yielded 100 million or so unique TCR beta sequences and about 300 Gb of sequence data. Roughly 5 DR-DQ haplotypes were handled as single units for association and clustering because linkage in the cohort was strong. The study combined high-throughput TCR immunosequencing, statistical association of individual TCRs with disease status, and machine learning to predict cytomegalovirus infection status. HLA typing included class I and class II loci at four-digit resolution. Using immunosequencing, the study profiled T cell repertoires from roughly 650 subjects and related those repertoires to cytomegalovirus serostatus. On average, 235,054 unique TCR beta nucleotide sequences were sequenced per donor among 350 to 400 genotyped donors of the cohort, with 15% to 20% of those sequences being non-productive. In a later genetic analysis, genome-wide SNP genotypes for about 60% of the 666 donors were used, and that subset was treated as a discovery cohort. Around 320 gigabases of sequencing data and 80 million or so unique TCR sequences were included in an early release covering 550 to 650 HLA-typed donors. The number of donors typed differed by locus, with about 629-630 for A, B, C, DRB1 and DQB1, more than 500 for DQA1, 600 to 610 for DPA1, and around 430 for DPB1. Alongside the repertoire data, information on donor age, sex, ethnicity and CMV serostatus was compiled. All discovery cohort repertoires had been generated using a single sequencing platform. Among the roughly 430 genotyped donors, approximately 77% belonged to the genetic ancestry cluster associated with self-reported Caucasian donors. To study patterns of TCR occurrence, a later analysis re-analyzed previously published TCR beta repertoires from around 660 donors and added high-resolution HLA genotyping. The study aimed to test whether cataloging public T cell receptors could reveal signatures of past pathogen exposure. The later analysis used no new phenotypic data to find candidate immune exposures, relying instead on TCR beta sequences and their occurrence across donors. In an earlier analysis of 500 to 650 of the donors, high-throughput TCR beta sequencing was used to judge whether each TCR beta V gene segment behaved as functional or pseudogenic. Along with the approximately 700-subject first cohort, a separate validation cohort of some 130 different subjects was used. Beyond this particular receptor, the publication reports: An association between a missense DCLRE1C variant and V-gene and J-gene trimming of TCR beta chains was found in a later genetic analysis and replicated in an independent cohort. Strong co-occurrence of HLA alleles, especially DR and DQ, made assigning TCR associations to individual alleles difficult. Compared with the roughly 720-donor mean, donors in an Asian-associated ancestry cluster had fewer N-insertions in productive TCRs, according to a later genetic analysis. In vitro tests confirmed that a few of the cytomegalovirus-associated TCR beta chains recognize cytomegalovirus antigens. The study listed 150 to 200 TCR beta chains as associated with cytomegalovirus. In this cohort, only TCR beta chains were sequenced, and detectable features were limited by the absence of alpha or paired-chain data. A later analysis associated 15,000 to 20,000 TCR beta sequences with specific HLA alleles at a false discovery rate of 0.05. For the cohort, immune exposure information was limited to CMV serostatus. Because some donors lacked HLA typing at each locus, the association tests relied only on the typed subset. A further reported finding was that TCR beta sequences accurately predicted the HLA-A and HLA-B alleles for most subjects in the first cohort. The classifier was reported to diagnose cytomegalovirus status with high specificity and sensitivity in both the original cohort and the validation cohort. In an earlier analysis of roughly 500 of the donors, most TCR beta V segments appeared in productive rearrangements about 87% or about 30% of the time, broadly matching IMGT annotations. Because counts were too low, roughly 18 rarely observed V segments, including chromosome 9 orphons, were left out of the earlier analysis of several hundred of the donors. Correlated functional status among segregating V segments might be attributable to linkage disequilibrium, but an unknown experimental factor could not be ruled out. In a later analysis, the rate of TCR association differed among HLA loci, with DRB1 alleles having the most associated TCRs and HLA-C alleles having the fewest. A later analysis found that most CMV-associated TCR beta chains appeared HLA-restricted, with HLA associations seemingly driven largely by CMV exposure. Several of the top co-occurrence clusters appeared to be linked to parvovirus B19, influenza, CMV and Epstein-Barr virus, according to a later analysis. It was suggested by the authors that the approach could potentially be generalized to other disease states and immunological phenotypes. Some IMGT-functional V segments, including TRBV6-2 and TRBV6-3, could not be distinguished by the 87-base-pair reads and were therefore excluded. Across donors, most TCR sequences were observed very rarely, whereas some public TCRs were present in many individuals. The sequencing pipeline was judged likely to have produced a cluster of highly shared sequence variants as a technical artifact. Presence/absence analyses assumed roughly uniform sequencing depth across donors, an assumption that may not hold. In a later analysis, HLA-associated TCR beta chains were found to be more clonally expanded and to have lower generation probabilities than equally common non-associated chains.

In total, just over 650 healthy bone marrow donors made up the cohort. All cohort members were sampled while nominally healthy, although unrecorded immune exposures were likely present. The donor was CMV seronegative and belonged to the group of roughly 330 seronegative cohort members. A peripheral blood sample was collected from each donor, and TCR beta sequencing was performed on peripheral blood mononuclear cells. The Qiagen DNeasy Blood Extraction Kit was used to extract genomic DNA from the blood cell samples. The CDR3 spans 15 residues, from the cysteine through the phenylalanine. The CDR3 DNA has 45 bases and is translated from base 1. V and J are truncated by 0 bases and 3 bases respectively, leaving an intervening sequence of 7 bases. The germline V gene yields SGDLS for CDR1 and YYNGEE for CDR2.

The chain couples TRBV9 to TRBJ1-6, with TRBD1 as a weak D call on 5 bases. This clonotype originated in a male donor in good health and CMV-seronegative. The specimen was PBMCs. The CDR3 protein sequence reads: CASSVGQLYNSPLHF. The bases read TGTGCCAGCAGCGTAGGACAGCTCTATAATTCACCCCTCCACTTT. The full variable domain, completed from the reference TRBV9 and TRBJ1-6 proteins outside the CDR3, reads DSGVTQTPKHLITATGQRVTLRCSPRSGDLSVYWYQQSLDQGLQFLIQYYNGEERAKGNILERFSAQQFPDLHSELNLSSLELGDSALYFCASSVGQLYNSPLHFGNGTRLTVT.